Only one count was recorded for the clone carrying this TCR beta chain. The entry originates in a study of shared T cell receptors in the human thymus. The assay was immunoSEQ multiplex PCR, and TCRdb's table has in-frame clones only and misses some. The table shows about 380,000 clones, with 95% occurring only once. V was clipped by 1 base and J by 7 bases; unmatched bases: 7. CDR1 and CDR2 (germline): LNHNV, YYDKDF (reference sequence). The length of the CDR3 is 16 residues. The chain uses TRBV15 and TRBJ1-4; TRBD1 matches at 9 bases. Specimen: thymocytes. This clonotype was sampled from a human donor. CDR3 sequence (DNA): TGTGCCACCAGCAGAGCTACGACAGGGGGACGTGAAAAACTGTTTTTT. Translation gives CATSRATTGGREKLFF.